This T cell receptor beta chain comes out of a study of T cells in Graves' hyperthyroidism and ophthalmopathy. Template material for amplifying TCR beta CDR3 regions consisted of RNA transcripts. Primed by the HTBI set, a first-round RT-PCR was run on the TCR CDR3. TCRdb reprocessed the multiplex PCR reads with MiXCR, giving one entry per CDR3 protein. There are some 490,000 distinct CDR3 sequences in the sample; 15% to 20% occur only once, and approximately 32% lies in the top ten. This CDR3 spans 17 amino acids. Germline loops: CDR1 MDHEN, CDR2 SYDVKM. Germline trimming cut 4 bases from V and 4 bases from J; bases unmatched to any gene: 15. This clonotype occurred many times.

The sequence derives from a woman aged 25-40 years with Graves' ophthalmopathy. The sequencing input was blood. The chain carries TRBV28 and TRBJ1-2, with 7 positions matching TRBD1. The CDR3 is CASSSPPTGRWGYGYTF. CDR3 DNA sequence: TGTGCCAGCAGTTCACCCCCGACAGGGAGGTGGGGCTATGGCTACACCTTC.